Below are 2 T cell receptor beta chains sequenced from a single sample in a study of T cell responses to AZD1222 COVID-19 vaccine. Profiled with immunoSEQ multiplex PCR; TCRdb holds only in-frame clones, not every one. This sample carries approximately 130,000 clones, around 89% of them seen once, and the ten largest clones take roughly 11%. The sequencing used peripheral blood, collected on day 0 of MenACWY control vaccination. Receptors were obtained from an adult in good health.

The J gene is TRBJ2-1, the V gene TRBV2; 10 bases align to TRBD2. The CDR3 runs to 15 residues. V lost 4 bases, J lost 6 bases, and 6 bases stayed unmatched. From germline, CDR1 is SNHLY and CDR2 FYNNEI. The CDR3 DNA is TGTGCCAGCAGTGCGGTGCTAGCGGGAGTCAATGAGCAGTTCTTC. Protein product: CASSAVLAGVNEQFF.

V usage is TRBV6-2 or TRBV6-3 and J usage is TRBJ2-1; D is uncertain. Germline V lookup: CDR1 MNHEY, CDR2 SVGEGT. This CDR3 contains 16 residues. Trimming removed 7 bases from V and 0 bases from J, with 16 bases in between. The CDR3 spells CASTPLTGFSYNEQFF. For the CDR3, the DNA is TGTGCCAGCACCCCCTTGACGGGTTTCTCCTACAATGAGCAGTTCTTC.